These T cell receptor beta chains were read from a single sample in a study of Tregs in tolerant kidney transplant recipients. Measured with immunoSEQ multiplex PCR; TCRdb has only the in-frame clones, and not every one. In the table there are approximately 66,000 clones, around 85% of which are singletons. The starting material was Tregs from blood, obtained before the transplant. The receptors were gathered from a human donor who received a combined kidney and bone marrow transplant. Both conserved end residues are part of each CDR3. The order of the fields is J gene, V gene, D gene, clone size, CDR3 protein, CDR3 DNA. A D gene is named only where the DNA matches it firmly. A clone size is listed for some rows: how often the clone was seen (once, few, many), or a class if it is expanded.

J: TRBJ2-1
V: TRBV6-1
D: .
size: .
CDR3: CASIWYNEQFF
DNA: TGTGCCAGCATCTGGTACAATGAGCAGTTCTTC

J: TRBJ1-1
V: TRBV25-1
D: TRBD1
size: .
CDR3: CASSEFRDRGAEAFF
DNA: TGTGCCAGCAGTGAATTTCGGGACAGGGGCGCTGAAGCTTTCTTT

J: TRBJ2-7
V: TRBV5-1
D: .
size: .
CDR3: CASSLSELSYEQYF
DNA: TGCGCCAGCAGCTTGAGCGAGCTCTCCTACGAGCAGTACTTC

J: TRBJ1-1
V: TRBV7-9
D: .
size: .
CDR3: CASSLGVLWGTEAFF
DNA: TGTGCCAGCAGCTTAGGAGTCCTTTGGGGGACTGAAGCTTTCTTT

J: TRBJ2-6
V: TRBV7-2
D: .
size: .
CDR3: CASRKVTGANVLTF
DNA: TGTGCCAGCAGAAAGGTCACTGGGGCCAACGTCCTGACTTTC

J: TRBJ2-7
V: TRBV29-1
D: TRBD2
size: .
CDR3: CSVEAGTSGGLVYEQYF
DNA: TGCAGCGTTGAAGCCGGGACTAGCGGGGGGTTGGTATACGAGCAGTACTTC

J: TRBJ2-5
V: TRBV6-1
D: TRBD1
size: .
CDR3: CAILPYSGTGGTQYF
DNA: TGTGCCATTCTACCTTATTCCGGGACAGGGGGCACCCAGTACTTC

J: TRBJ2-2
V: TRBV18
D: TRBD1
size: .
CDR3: CASSLTGLNTGELFF
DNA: TGTGCCAGCTCACTGACAGGGCTCAACACCGGGGAGCTGTTTTTT

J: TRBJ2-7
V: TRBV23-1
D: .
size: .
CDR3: CASSQNPWSAYSYEQYF
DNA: TGCGCCAGCAGTCAAAATCCCTGGTCGGCTTACTCCTACGAGCAGTACTTC

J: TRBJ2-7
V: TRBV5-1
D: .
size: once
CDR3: CASSPSASHYEQYF
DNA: TGCGCCAGCAGCCCCTCGGCTAGCCACTACGAGCAGTACTTC